What follows are 14 T cell receptor beta chains derived from one specimen sequenced in a study of cytomegalovirus exposure and HLA in healthy donors. PCR used 60 Vbeta primers and 13 Jbeta primers. The method was immunoSEQ multiplex PCR; TCRdb's version includes in-frame clones alone and lacks a portion of them. Counted here are 130,000 or so clones, roughly four fifths occurring once; the ten biggest clones make up 1.5% to 2%. Sequencing input: PBMCs. The receptors were sampled from a female donor in good health and CMV-seronegative.

The chain recombines TRBV29-1 with TRBJ2-5; unclear D gene. The DNA end lines up better with TRBJ2-7; the J call may be wrong. There are 12 residues in the CDR3. Germline CDR1 SQVTM, CDR2 ANQGSEA. The CDR3, as DNA: TGCAGCGTTGAATCAAAACCCTACGAGCAGTACTTC. Encoded protein: CSVESKPYEQYF.

The count of this clone is one. The chain uses TRBV27 and TRBJ2-1; TRBD2 matches 8 bases. Germline loops: CDR1 MNHEY, CDR2 SMNVEV (reference sequence). This CDR3 is built from 15 residues. V lost 2 bases and J lost 4; bases outside the gene matches: 4. The CDR3 loop reads CASSLPSGPYNEQFF. Written as DNA, the CDR3 is TGTGCCAGCAGTTTACCTAGCGGGCCGTACAATGAGCAGTTCTTC.

This clone was detected once. The chain links TRBV27 to TRBJ1-4, with D maybe TRBD1 (6 bases). The CDR3 runs 15 residues. Trimming removed 8 bases at V and 0 bases at J, with 13 bases between. CDR1 is MNHEY and CDR2 is SMNVEV in the germline V gene (reference sequence). This chain's CDR3 is CASQLRTATNEKLFF. The CDR3 bases are TGTGCCAGCCAGCTCCGGACAGCAACTAATGAAAAACTGTTTTTT.

By share of the sample, this clone is large. The chain couples TRBV10-3 to TRBJ2-3; a possible D gene is TRBD2 (5 bases). The germline CDR1 and CDR2 sequences are ENHRY and SYGVKD. There are 10 residues in the CDR3. The V end lost 7 bases, the J end lost 6 bases, and 5 bases lay between the germline ends. This CDR3 reads CAITGDTQYF. The CDR3 DNA follows: TGTGCCATCACGGGGGATACGCAGTATTTT.

The V and J genes are TRBV29-1 and TRBJ2-3, with 7 nucleotides matching TRBD1. This CDR3 has 17 amino acids. Trimming at V came to 3 bases and at J to 5 bases, leaving 17 bases not matched to a gene. In germline, CDR1 is SQVTM, CDR2 ANQGSEA. The DNA of the CDR3 is TGCAGCGTTGACTTGGACAGGCTGGCCCCCCAAGGAGATACGCAGTATTTT. This encodes CSVDLDRLAPQGDTQYF.

This chain links TRBV5-4 with TRBJ1-5, with 9 bases identical to TRBD1. The CDR3 contains 13 residues. Germline trimming cut 4 bases from V and 9 bases from J; bases unmatched to any gene: 5. Looked up from germline, CDR1 is SGHNT and CDR2 is YYREEE (reference sequence). The CDR3, as DNA: TGTGCCAGCAGCCGACAGGGGGATAGGCCCCAGCATTTT. This encodes CASSRQGDRPQHF.

The chain couples TRBV5-4 to TRBJ1-1; 7 nucleotides match TRBD1. This CDR3 spans 13 amino acids. CDR1 and CDR2 (germline): SGHNT, YYREEE (reference sequence). After removal of 0 bases from V and 12 bases from J, the junction contained 8 bases not matched to a gene. CDR3 sequence reads: CASSLAGQPVTFF. CDR3 in DNA: TGTGCCAGCAGCTTGGCGGGACAGCCGGTGACTTTCTTT.

This rearrangement joins TRBV27 to TRBJ1-3; 11 nucleotides agree with TRBD1. Germline loops: CDR1 MNHEY, CDR2 SMNVEV (reference sequence). The CDR3 has 17 amino acids. The ends lost 5 bases at V and 1 base at J; junction bases unmatched: 7. CDR3 sequence: CASSPGTGGPSGNTIYF. In nucleotides, the CDR3 is TGTGCCAGCAGTCCAGGGACAGGGGGGCCTTCTGGAAACACCATATATTTT.

This clone has just one count. This chain uses TRBV15 with TRBJ2-5; 13 positions match TRBD2. The germline V gene has CDR1 LNHNV and CDR2 YYDKDF (reference sequence). Trimming removed 4 bases from V and 5 bases from J; junction bases left unmatched: 7. This CDR3 region has 16 residues. Written as DNA, the CDR3 is TGTGCCACCAGCACAGGGGGACTAGCGGGGTGGGAGACCCAGTACTTC. Its translation: CATSTGGLAGWETQYF.

The chain combines TRBV7-9 with TRBJ2-7; 8 bases are shared with TRBD1. Germline CDR1 reads SEHNR; CDR2 reads FQNEAQ (reference sequence). This CDR3 spans 15 amino acids. The J segment lost 6 bases and the V segment lost 8 bases, leaving 15 bases of the junction unmatched. CDR3 amino acids: CASQAARTGNIEQYF. Written as DNA, the CDR3 is TGTGCCAGCCAGGCCGCCAGGACAGGGAATATCGAGCAGTACTTC.

V and J are TRBV15 and TRBJ2-7; 14 bases map to TRBD2. This CDR3 is 15 amino acids long. Trimming removed 4 bases from V and 4 bases from J; junction bases left unmatched: 3. Germline CDR1 LNHNV, CDR2 YYDKDF (reference sequence). The CDR3 coding sequence is TGTGCCACCAGCACAGGGACTAGCGGGAGATACGAGCAGTACTTC. Encoded protein: CATSTGTSGRYEQYF.

This sequence joins TRBV9 and TRBJ1-4; 9 bases line up with TRBD1. The germline V gene has CDR1 SGDLS and CDR2 YYNGEE. Germline trimming cut 1 base from V and 5 bases from J; bases unmatched to any gene: 3. The CDR3 runs to 15 residues. The CDR3 is CASSVSGTGNEKLFF. The CDR3 coding sequence is TGTGCCAGCAGCGTAAGCGGGACAGGGAATGAAAAACTGTTTTTT.

The chain combines TRBV7-9 with TRBJ2-7; a weak D match, TRBD1 (6 bases). V dropped 7 bases and J dropped 2 bases, with 9 bases sitting between them. Germline V gene data show CDR1 as SEHNR and CDR2 as FQNEAQ (reference sequence). This CDR3 spans 12 amino acids. CDR3 nucleotide sequence: TGTGCCAGCAAAGACAGGACCTACGAGCAGTACTTC. It translates to CASKDRTYEQYF. The entire variable domain, with the rest obtained from reference TRBV7-9 and TRBJ2-7, is as follows: DTGVSQNPRHKITKRGQNVTFRCDPISEHNRLYWYRQTLGQGPEFLTYFQNEAQLEKSRLLSDRFSAERPKGSFSTLEIQRTEQGDSAMYLCASKDRTYEQYFGPGTRLTVT.

The sample holds a few counts of this clone. V is TRBV4-1 and J is TRBJ1-5, with TRBD1 matching 12 bases. The CDR3 is made up of 15 amino acids. CDR1 and CDR2 from the germline V gene are MGHRA and YSYEKL. The trim removed 4 bases at V and 5 bases at J, leaving 3 bases unmatched. The CDR3 DNA reads TGCGCCAGCAGCCGAGGGACAGGGGGCGATCAGCCCCAGCATTTT. This translates into CASSRGTGGDQPQHF.